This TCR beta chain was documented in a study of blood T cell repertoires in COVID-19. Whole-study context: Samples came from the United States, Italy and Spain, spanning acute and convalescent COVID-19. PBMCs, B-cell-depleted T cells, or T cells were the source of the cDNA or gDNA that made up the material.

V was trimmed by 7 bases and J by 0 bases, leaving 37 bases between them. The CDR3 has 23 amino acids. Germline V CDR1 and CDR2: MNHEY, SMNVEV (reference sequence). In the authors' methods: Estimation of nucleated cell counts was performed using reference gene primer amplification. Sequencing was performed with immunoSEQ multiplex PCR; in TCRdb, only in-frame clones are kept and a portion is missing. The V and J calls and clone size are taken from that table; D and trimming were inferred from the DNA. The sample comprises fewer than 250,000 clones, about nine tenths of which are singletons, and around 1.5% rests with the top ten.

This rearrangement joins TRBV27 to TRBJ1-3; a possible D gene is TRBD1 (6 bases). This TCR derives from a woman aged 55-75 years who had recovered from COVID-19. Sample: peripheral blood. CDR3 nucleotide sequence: TGTGCCAGCAAAAAACTACCGGGACATTATATTTCCATCCTAGCCCCCTCTGGAAACACCATATATTTT. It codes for CASKKLPGHYISILAPSGNTIYF.